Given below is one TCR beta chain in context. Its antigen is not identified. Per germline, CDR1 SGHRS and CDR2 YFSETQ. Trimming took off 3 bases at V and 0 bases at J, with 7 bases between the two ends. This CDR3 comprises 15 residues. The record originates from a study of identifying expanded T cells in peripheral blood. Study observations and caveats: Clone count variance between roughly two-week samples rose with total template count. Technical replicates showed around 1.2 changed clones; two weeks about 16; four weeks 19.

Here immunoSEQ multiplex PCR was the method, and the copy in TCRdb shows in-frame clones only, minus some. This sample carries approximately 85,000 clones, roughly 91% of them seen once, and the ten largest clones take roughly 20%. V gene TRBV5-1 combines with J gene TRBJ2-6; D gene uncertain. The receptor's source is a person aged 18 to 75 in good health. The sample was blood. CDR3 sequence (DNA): TGCGCCAGCAGCTATTCGAACTCTGGGGCCAACGTCCTGACTTTC. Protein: CASSYSNSGANVLTF. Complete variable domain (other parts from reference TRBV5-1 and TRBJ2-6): KAGVTQTPRYLIKTRGQQVTLSCSPISGHRSVSWYQQTPGQGLQFLFEYFSETQRNKGNFPGRFSGRQFSNSRSEMNVSTLELGDSALYLCASSYSNSGANVLTFGAGSRLTVL.